The 27 T cell receptor beta chains listed next were all sequenced from one sample in a study of T-cell reconstitution after alpha-beta-depleted transplantation in children. This sample's TCRbeta library carried unique molecular identifier barcodes. From the PCR reads, TCRdb called clonotypes with MiXCR, one entry per CDR3 protein. The table shows about 400,000 distinct CDR3 sequences, with more than 10% occurring only once. The sequences come from PBMCs, collected from the stem cell graft. The source is a human donor who donated a stem cell graft to a child with Fanconi anemia.

The table lists this clonotype with many counts. This chain uses TRBV5-1 with TRBJ2-1; possible D gene TRBD2, 6 bases. Germline V gene sequence: CDR1 SGHRS, CDR2 YFSETQ. This CDR3 is 15 amino acids long. With 5 bases removed from V and 7 bases from J, the gap between germline ends came to 19 bases. The CDR3 region is CASSPPAGPGNEQFF. CDR3 nucleotides: TGCGCCAGCAGTCCCCCCGCGGGGCCAGGGAATGAGCAGTTCTTC.

This clonotype was counted only a few times. This chain joins TRBV5-1 and TRBJ1-1, with D tentatively TRBD1 (6 bases). V was cut by 4 bases and J by 0 bases, with 19 bases left in between. The CDR3 has 17 amino acids. Looked up from germline, CDR1 is SGHRS and CDR2 is YFSETQ. CDR3 protein: CASSRTPSGDMNTEAFF. The CDR3 region has the DNA TGCGCCAGCAGCCGCACACCTTCAGGGGACATGAACACTGAAGCTTTCTTT. Combining the CDR3 with reference TRBV5-1 and TRBJ1-1 gives the whole variable domain KAGVTQTPRYLIKTRGQQVTLSCSPISGHRSVSWYQQTPGQGLQFLFEYFSETQRNKGNFPGRFSGRQFSNSRSEMNVSTLELGDSALYLCASSRTPSGDMNTEAFFGQGTRLTVV.

J is TRBJ2-7 and V is TRBV27; 7 bases are a match to TRBD1. CDR3 length: 18 residues. CDR1 is MNHEY, CDR2 SMNVEV, per germline (reference sequence). The J segment lost 1 base and the V segment lost 8 bases, leaving 20 bases of the junction unmatched. CDR3 region: CASPTRTGVVQGSYEQYV. CDR3 DNA sequence: TGTGCCAGCCCAACCCGAACAGGGGTCGTCCAGGGGTCCTACGAGCAGTACGTC.

The chain joins TRBV20-1 to TRBJ2-2; D gene unclear. V was trimmed by 1 base and J by 3 bases, leaving 9 bases between them. The CDR3 length is 14 residues. Germline CDR1 and CDR2: DFQATT and SNEGSKA (reference sequence). The CDR3 DNA is TGCAGTGCTAGAGGGATACAATACACCGGGGAGCTGTTTTTT. Its translation: CSARGIQYTGELFF.

This clonotype was counted many times. The rearrangement uses TRBV9 and TRBJ2-3; D unclear. V lost 0 bases to trimming and J lost 2 bases, with 13 bases between them. The CDR3 is made up of 16 amino acids. Germline CDR1 is SGDLS and CDR2 is YYNGEE. The CDR3 DNA reads as TGTGCCAGCAGCGTAGAACAGCAGCCCTTCACAGATACGCAGTATTTT. It translates to CASSVEQQPFTDTQYF.

This clonotype came up a few times. The genes are TRBV10-2 and TRBJ1-5, with 10 bases that match TRBD1. Per germline, CDR1 WSHSY and CDR2 SAAADI. The junction had 6 bases not matched to a gene; V was cut back by 5 bases and J by 5 bases. The CDR3 loop spans 15 amino acids. The CDR3 DNA reads as TGCGCCAGCAGTTGGACAGGGGGAATAGATCAGCCCCAGCATTTT. Amino acid sequence: CASSWTGGIDQPQHF.

The rearrangement joins TRBV12-3 or TRBV12-4 to TRBJ2-7; D unresolved. The germline V and J ends were trimmed by 3 bases and 6 bases, with 12 bases remaining between them. The CDR3 sequence is 13 residues long. The CDR3 sequence: CASSFSGVGEQYF. CDR3 DNA sequence: TGTGCCAGCAGTTTTTCTGGGGTGGGCGAGCAGTACTTC.

DNA of the CDR3: TGCAGCGGGAATGGACTAGCGGGGAGCACAGATACGCAGTATTTT. It codes for CSGNGLAGSTDTQYF. The chain couples TRBV29-1 to TRBJ2-3, with TRBD2 identical over 12 bases. V lost 7 bases to trimming and J lost 0 bases; unmatched junction nucleotides: 5. Germline CDR1 SQVTM, CDR2 ANQGSEA. The CDR3 has 15 residues.

This chain uses TRBV30 with TRBJ1-4; 8 nucleotides line up with TRBD1. Germline V gene sequence: CDR1 GTSNPN, CDR2 SVGIG (reference sequence). The CDR3 totals 15 residues. The junction had 9 bases not matched to a gene; V was cut back by 2 bases and J by 7 bases. The CDR3 DNA is TGTGCCTGGAGTAAGGACAGGGTGCTGAGTGAAAAACTGTTTTTT. Amino acid sequence: CAWSKDRVLSEKLFF.

Concerning this clonotype itself: This clone may be a read error of a much larger clone one base away. This chain uses TRBV5-1 with TRBJ2-1, with TRBD1 identical over 11 bases. CDR1 and CDR2 from the germline V gene are SGHRS and YFSETQ. V lost 0 bases and J lost 6; bases outside the gene matches: 2. The CDR3 totals 15 residues. The CDR3 sequence is CASSLEGTGGNEQFF. The CDR3 coding sequence is TGCGCCAGCAGCTTGGAGGGGACAGGGGGCAATGAGCAGTTCTTC. Filled out from reference TRBV5-1 and TRBJ2-1, the complete variable domain reads KAGVTQTPRYLIKTRGQQVTLSCSPISGHRSVSWYQQTPGQGLQFLFEYFSETQRNKGNFPGRFSGRQFSNSRSEMNVSTLELGDSALYLCASSLEGTGGNEQFFGPGTRLTVL.

In this sample, this clonotype turned up many times. The genes are TRBV6-1 and TRBJ2-2, with TRBD2 identical over 7 bases. Germline V gives CDR1 MNHNS, CDR2 SASEGT. The CDR3 is 13 residues long. V dropped 7 bases and J dropped 7; count of bases not matched to a gene: 6. The CDR3 DNA reads as TGTGCCAGCAAAAGACGCGGGAGCGGGGAGCTGTTTTTT. Amino acid sequence: CASKRRGSGELFF.

The V call is TRBV9, the J call TRBJ2-1; D might be TRBD1 (5 bases). In germline, CDR1 is SGDLS, CDR2 YYNGEE. The CDR3 has 15 residues. Trimming stripped 1 base from V and 7 bases from J, with 15 bases between. The CDR3 sequence is CASSVSPGIENEQFF. The CDR3 DNA is TGTGCCAGCAGCGTAAGCCCAGGGATTGAAAATGAGCAGTTCTTC.

This clonotype was recorded a few times. The chain is built from TRBV29-1 and TRBJ1-1; 11 bases line up with TRBD1. Per germline, CDR1 SQVTM and CDR2 ANQGSEA. Trimming at V came to 4 bases and at J to 0 bases, leaving 4 bases not matched to a gene. The CDR3 sequence is 15 residues long. The CDR3 DNA reads as TGCAGCGTTGGGACAGGGGGCAGCATGAACACTGAAGCTTTCTTT. It yields the protein CSVGTGGSMNTEAFF.

The V and J genes are TRBV28 and TRBJ1-5; D might be TRBD1 (6 bases). Germline CDR1 is MDHEN and CDR2 is SYDVKM. This CDR3 has 19 amino acids. V lost 2 bases and J 0 bases, leaving 20 bases between the germline ends. As DNA, the CDR3 is TGTGCCAGCAGTTTAGAAGGGGGATCTTTAGGATATAGCAATCAGCCCCAGCATTTT. Translation: CASSLEGGSLGYSNQPQHF.

There are a few counts of this clonotype. The V and J genes are TRBV12-3 or TRBV12-4 and TRBJ2-5, with 8 nucleotides matching TRBD1. This CDR3 has 15 amino acids. V dropped 3 bases and J dropped 2; count of bases not matched to a gene: 5. The CDR3 protein is CASSFGGQVQETQYF. The CDR3 DNA reads TGTGCCAGCAGTTTCGGGGGACAGGTACAAGAGACCCAGTACTTC.

There are many counts of this clonotype. The V gene is TRBV29-1, the J gene TRBJ2-3; a possible D gene is TRBD1 (5 bases). Trimming shortened V by 1 base and J by 4 bases, and 12 bases separated the two germline ends. The germline V gene has CDR1 SQVTM and CDR2 ANQGSEA. This CDR3 has 14 amino acids. The CDR3 spells CSVEVGQNPDTQYF. CDR3 nucleotides: TGCAGCGTTGAAGTGGGGCAGAACCCAGATACGCAGTATTTT.

This clonotype was counted ten times or more. V and J are TRBV20-1 and TRBJ1-1; the D gene is possibly TRBD1 (5 bases). In germline, CDR1 is DFQATT, CDR2 SNEGSKA (reference sequence). The CDR3 is 13 amino acids. V lost 4 bases and J 1 base, leaving 10 bases between the germline ends. The CDR3 sequence: CSATTDRNTEAFF. Written as DNA, the CDR3 is TGCAGTGCTACTACCGACAGGAACACTGAAGCTTTCTTT.

This clonotype showed up just a few times. The genes are TRBV28 and TRBJ2-5; 7 bases are a match to TRBD1. V lost 2 bases to trimming and J lost 2 bases; unmatched junction nucleotides: 5. The germline V gene encodes CDR1 MDHEN and CDR2 SYDVKM. The CDR3 covers 15 residues. CDR3 bases: TGTGCCAGCAGTTTACCCTCGACAGGGCAAGAGACCCAGTACTTC. Translating gives CASSLPSTGQETQYF. Based on the CDR3 plus reference TRBV28 and TRBJ2-5, the full variable domain is DVKVTQSSRYLVKRTGEKVFLECVQDMDHENMFWYRQDPGLGLRLIYFSYDVKMKEKGDIPEGYSVSREKKERFSLILESASTNQTSMYLCASSLPSTGQETQYFGPGTRLLVL.

This clonotype appeared a few times. V usage is TRBV4-2 and J usage is TRBJ1-4; D remains unclear. The CDR3 is made up of 13 amino acids. The germline V gene encodes CDR1 LGHNA and CDR2 YNFKEQ. V shed 10 bases and J shed 10 bases, with 19 bases lying between them. The CDR3 DNA reads as TGTGCCACCCTGGAACCTGCCCTAGGAAAACTGTTTTTT. Protein product: CATLEPALGKLFF.

This clonotype was observed a few times. The chain has TRBV5-1 and TRBJ2-5; 10 positions agree with TRBD1. The CDR3 loop spans 15 amino acids. Germline CDR1 SGHRS, CDR2 YFSETQ. Trimming cost V 0 bases and J 3 bases; bases outside gene matches: 2. The CDR3 region is CASSLGGTGEETQYF. CDR3 nucleotides: TGCGCCAGCAGCTTGGGAGGGACAGGGGAAGAGACCCAGTACTTC.

This clonotype was seen only a few times. The chain employs TRBV6-1 and TRBJ2-4; D unclear. The CDR3 has 15 amino acids. Deletions cut 7 bases from V and 0 bases from J, with 13 bases between. Per the germline V gene, CDR1 is MNHNS and CDR2 is SASEGT. CDR3 sequence (DNA): TGTGCCAGCATTCGAATGCCGGTAGCCAAAAACATTCAGTACTTC. As protein: CASIRMPVAKNIQYF.

This clonotype was detected ten times or more. V usage is TRBV28 and J usage is TRBJ2-3, with 8 bases lining up with TRBD1. This CDR3 region has 16 residues. Trimming took 8 bases from V and 5 from J; bases not matched to a gene: 15. Germline V gene data show CDR1 as MDHEN and CDR2 as SYDVKM. CDR3 sequence: CASSLATGTGGDTQYF. The DNA for the CDR3 is TGTGCCAGCTCATTAGCGACCGGGACAGGAGGAGATACGCAGTATTTT.

In its sample, this clonotype was seen a few times. The rearrangement links TRBV6-6 to TRBJ1-1; unclear D gene. The CDR3 is made up of 13 amino acids. In germline, CDR1 is MNHNY, CDR2 SVGAGI (reference sequence). V lost 7 bases to trimming and J lost 2 bases, with 11 bases between them. CDR3 coding DNA: TGTGCCAGCACGGTATGGGAAAACACTGAAGCTTTCTTT. Its protein product is CASTVWENTEAFF.

There are many counts of this clonotype. The chain carries TRBV6-2 or TRBV6-3 and TRBJ2-2; D possibly corresponds to TRBD2 (6 bases). Trimming took 0 bases from V and 3 from J, leaving 14 bases between them. The CDR3 is 17 amino acids. The germline V gene encodes CDR1 MNHEY and CDR2 SVGEGT. The DNA of the CDR3 is TGTGCCAGCAGTTACTCGAGGAGGGAAGGAGACACCGGGGAGCTGTTTTTT. This gives the protein CASSYSRREGDTGELFF.

This clonotype was counted a few times. CDR3 amino acids: CAWTRRRDTMNTEAFF. DNA for the CDR3: TGTGCCTGGACCAGACGACGGGACACCATGAACACTGAAGCTTTCTTT. The chain has TRBV30 and TRBJ1-1; D might be TRBD1 (6 bases). This CDR3 is 16 amino acids long. Per germline, CDR1 GTSNPN and CDR2 SVGIG (reference sequence). The germline V and J ends were trimmed by 4 bases and 0 bases, with 18 bases remaining between them. Full variable domain (remainder filled in from reference TRBV30 and TRBJ1-1): SQTIHQWPATLVQPVGSPLSLECTVEGTSNPNLYWYRQAAGRGLQLLFYSVGIGQISSEVPQNLSASRPQDRQFILSSKKLLLSDSGFYLCAWTRRRDTMNTEAFFGQGTRLTVV.

To note about this clonotype: The conserved phenylalanine or tryptophan normally closing the CDR3 is absent here, so this likely arose from a read error. The chain is built from TRBV20-1 and TRBJ2-7; 12 bases line up with TRBD1. Germline CDR1 is DFQATT and CDR2 is SNEGSKA (reference sequence). The CDR3 totals 12 residues. Trimming took 6 bases from V and 5 from J; bases not matched to a gene: 2. The CDR3 here is CSARDRGHEQYL. The CDR3 DNA sequence: TGCAGTGCCAGGGACAGGGGGCACGAGCAGTACCTC.

This clonotype was seen a few times. This chain connects TRBV7-2 to TRBJ2-7; possible D gene TRBD1, 5 bases. There are 15 residues in the CDR3. Germline assignment: CDR1 SGHTA and CDR2 FQGNSA. With 2 bases removed from V and 5 bases from J, the gap between germline ends came to 16 bases. The CDR3 DNA reads TGTGCCAGCAGCTTAAGCCCCCAGGGATCCCACGAGCAGTACTTC. Protein: CASSLSPQGSHEQYF.